These T cell receptor beta chains were read from a single sample in a study of T-cell memory formation after mild COVID-19. TCRdb ran MiXCR on the 5' RACE reads and lists one entry per CDR3 protein. The sample lists roughly 380,000 distinct CDR3 sequences, 25% to 30% occurring once. Sequenced: PBMCs or a T cell subset sorted from them (not recorded which). The source is an adult woman who had mild COVID-19 (a few samples of this study predate the infection). Cell type and time point are not known. Both conserved end residues are part of each CDR3. Fields, in order: CDR3 length, V gene, J gene, CDR3 protein.

>12|TRBV13|TRBJ1-1
CASSIPGQVVFF
>14|TRBV7-9|TRBJ1-1
CASSLKVINTEAFF
>14|TRBV12-3/TRBV12-4|TRBJ2-7
CASSFAGHLYEQYF
>16|TRBV7-3|TRBJ1-6
CASSSLGESFGSPLHF
>15|TRBV5-1|TRBJ2-7
CASSLDWGSNYEQYF
>15|TRBV9|TRBJ2-7
CASSVAGGREGEQYF
>13|TRBV20-1|TRBJ2-7
CSARSDSYYEQYF
>15|TRBV7-8|TRBJ2-7
CASSSNSAGYYEQYF
>15|TRBV7-9|TRBJ1-5
CASSLGQTAGQPQHF
>13|TRBV5-1|TRBJ1-1
CASSTQGDTEAFF
>13|TRBV5-1|TRBJ1-1
CASRQGADTEAFF
>13|TRBV18|TRBJ2-5
CASSPLRGETQYF
>16|TRBV4-3|TRBJ2-7
CASSQELAVLAYEQYF
>15|TRBV5-6|TRBJ1-5
CASSTWDRQNQPQHF
>13|TRBV7-9|TRBJ1-1
CASSFTLNTEAFF
>11|TRBV6-5|TRBJ1-1
CATQGVGEAFF
>16|TRBV29-1|TRBJ1-5
CSVVVDRGRSNQTQHF
>15|TRBV7-9|TRBJ2-5
CASSLLSGAGQTQYF
>15|TRBV5-5|TRBJ1-4
CASSIGPSTNEKLFF
>16|TRBV5-1|TRBJ2-1
CASSSDTIGTGDEQFF
>13|TRBV30|TRBJ1-2
CAWEPWTGVGYTF
>16|TRBV7-7|TRBJ2-1
CASSLQLAPPYNEQFF
>14|TRBV29-1|TRBJ2-7
CSVEDRGRGYEQYF
>13|TRBV12-3/TRBV12-4|TRBJ2-1
CASSFLAGDEQFF
>13|TRBV27|TRBJ2-5
CASSDRAQETQYF
>15|TRBV5-5|TRBJ2-7
CASSLRVALPYEQYF
>19|TRBV7-8|TRBJ2-1
CASSLGPSGPPGAYNEQFF
>16|TRBV7-8|TRBJ1-5
CASSPGPRGGNQPQHF
>14|TRBV7-2|TRBJ2-5
CASSLAPSWETQYF
>16|TRBV20-1|TRBJ1-5
CSATDRGIYGNQPQHF
>15|TRBV7-9|TRBJ2-1
CASSTGRSSYNEQFF
>13|TRBV6-5|TRBJ1-2
CASSYKQGDFYTF
>16|TRBV12-3/TRBV12-4|TRBJ1-1
CASSLGARLRNTEAFF
>16|TRBV18|TRBJ2-1
CASSLQAGLTYNEQFF
>12|TRBV6-5|TRBJ2-1
CASSPRSNEQFF
>18|TRBV19|TRBJ2-6
CASSIHETGYSGANVLTF
>14|TRBV12-3/TRBV12-4|TRBJ2-3
CASSFGAGVDTQYF
>14|TRBV7-9|TRBJ2-7
CASNAGTDPYEQYF
>13|TRBV30|TRBJ1-5
CAWSEGINQPQHF
>17|TRBV5-1|TRBJ1-2
CASSLVESSYGAYGYTF
>16|TRBV3-1|TRBJ2-2
CASSRSGGGTTGELFF
>14|TRBV23-1|TRBJ1-1
CASSQYRALTEAFF
>16|TRBV27|TRBJ2-7
CASSLKPNVGSYEQYF
>15|TRBV11-2|TRBJ2-1
CASSPTTGAGNEQFF
>14|TRBV4-2|TRBJ2-1
CASSQLAGGGEQFF
>12|TRBV7-8|TRBJ1-1
CASSSPNTEAFF
>15|TRBV29-1|TRBJ2-3
CSVGYGASGSDTQYF
>16|TRBV7-3|TRBJ2-2
CASSPGLAGGIGELFF
>18|TRBV6-5|TRBJ2-4
CASSSKGVPRGRPNIQYF
>17|TRBV5-6|TRBJ1-2
CASSLIEGQGLNYGYTF
>14|TRBV7-9|TRBJ2-6
CASSLRTGANVLTF
>19|TRBV7-3|TRBJ2-3
CASSLRGLADSQGTDTQYF
>15|TRBV5-1|TRBJ2-7
CASRSWVGVRREQYF
>15|TRBV7-8|TRBJ2-7
CASSFNRGVSYEQYF
>13|TRBV7-2|TRBJ2-7
CASSRRGAGLQYF
>14|TRBV7-8|TRBJ1-5
CASSLDGNNQPQHF
>16|TRBV6-5|TRBJ2-1
CASSYQSGDRVDEQFF
>13|TRBV9|TRBJ2-5
CASSVLWGETQYF